This TCR beta chain is drawn from a study of vaccination and CD4 T cells after COVID-19. About the research overall: The post-COVID samples were taken a median roughly 98 days after diagnosis, anywhere from 35 to 161.

Concerning this clonotype: Its antigen is not known.

V was clipped by 6 bases and J by 0 bases; unmatched bases: 2. This CDR3 has 14 residues. The germline V gene has CDR1 SQVTM and CDR2 ANQGSEA. Sequence data for DNA of cultured CD4+ T cells were generated by the Oncomine TCR Beta short-read assay. TCRdb redid the calling of the PCR reads with MiXCR, one entry per CDR3 protein. This sample carries around 2,700 distinct CDR3 sequences, roughly 80% of them seen once, and the ten largest clones take around 25%. As for treatment: roughly 10-day PBMC culture with coronavirus spike peptide pools or control peptides (ViraFEST assay). Sequencing used CD4+ T cells from blood, cultured in vitro. The TCR comes from a human donor who had recovered from COVID-19. The V call is TRBV29-1, the J call TRBJ2-2; TRBD1 aligns across 9 bases. DNA for the CDR3: TGCAGCGTCCGACAGGGGGCGAACACCGGGGAGCTGTTTTTT. Its translation: CSVRQGANTGELFF.